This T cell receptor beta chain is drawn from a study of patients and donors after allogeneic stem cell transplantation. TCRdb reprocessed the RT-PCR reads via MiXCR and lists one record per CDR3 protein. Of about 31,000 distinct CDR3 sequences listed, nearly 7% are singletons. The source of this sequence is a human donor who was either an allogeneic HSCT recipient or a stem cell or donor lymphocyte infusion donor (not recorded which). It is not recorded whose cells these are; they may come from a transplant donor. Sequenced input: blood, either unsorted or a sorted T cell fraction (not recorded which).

The CDR3 spells CSAAPQGAYYEQYF. As DNA, the CDR3 is TGCAGTGCTGCTCCACAGGGGGCCTACTACGAGCAGTACTTC. The chain employs TRBV20-1 and TRBJ2-7; TRBD1 aligns across 9 bases. CDR1 and CDR2 (germline): DFQATT, SNEGSKA (reference sequence). V shed 5 bases and J 3 bases; nucleotides not matched to a gene: 8. The CDR3 is made up of 14 amino acids.